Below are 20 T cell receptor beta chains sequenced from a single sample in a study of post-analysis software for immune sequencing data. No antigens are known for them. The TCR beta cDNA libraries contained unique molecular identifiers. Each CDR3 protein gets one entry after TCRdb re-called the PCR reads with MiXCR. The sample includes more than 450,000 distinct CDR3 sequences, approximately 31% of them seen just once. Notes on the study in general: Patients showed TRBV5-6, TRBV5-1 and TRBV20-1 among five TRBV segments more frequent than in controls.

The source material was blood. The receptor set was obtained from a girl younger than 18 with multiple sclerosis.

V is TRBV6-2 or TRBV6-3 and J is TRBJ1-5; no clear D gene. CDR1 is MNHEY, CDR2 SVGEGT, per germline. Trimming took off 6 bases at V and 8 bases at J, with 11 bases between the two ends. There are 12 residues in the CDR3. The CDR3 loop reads CASRIDLEPQHF. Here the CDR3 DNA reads TGTGCCAGCAGGATCGACTTGGAGCCCCAGCATTTT.

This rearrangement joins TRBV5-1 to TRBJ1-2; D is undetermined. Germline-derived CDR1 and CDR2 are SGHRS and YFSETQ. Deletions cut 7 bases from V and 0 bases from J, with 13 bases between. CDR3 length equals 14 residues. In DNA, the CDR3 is TGCGCCAGCGGTGGTGCAGCAGCTAACTATGGCTACACCTTC. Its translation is CASGGAAANYGYTF.

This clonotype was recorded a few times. The CDR3 coding sequence is TGTGCCAGCAGCCAAGATCTACTAGCGGGGACCTACGAGCAGTACTTC. This codes for CASSQDLLAGTYEQYF. This rearrangement joins TRBV3-1 to TRBJ2-7; TRBD2 matches at 10 bases. Germline V gene data show CDR1 as LGHDT and CDR2 as YNNKEL (reference sequence). The CDR3 runs to 16 residues. J lost 2 bases, V lost 0 bases, and 4 bases had no gene match.

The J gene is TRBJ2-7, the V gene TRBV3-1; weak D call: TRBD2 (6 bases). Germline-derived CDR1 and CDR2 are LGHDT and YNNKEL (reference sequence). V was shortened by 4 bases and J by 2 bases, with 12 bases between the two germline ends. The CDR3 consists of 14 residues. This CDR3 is CASSPGGLTYEQYF. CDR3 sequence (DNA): TGTGCCAGCAGCCCCGGGGGATTGACCTACGAGCAGTACTTC.

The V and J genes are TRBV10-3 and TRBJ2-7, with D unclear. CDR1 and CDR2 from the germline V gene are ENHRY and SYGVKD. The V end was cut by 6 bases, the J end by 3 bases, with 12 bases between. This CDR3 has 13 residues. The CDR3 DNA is TGTGCCATCAGCACCAATAGTGGCTACGAGCAGTACTTC. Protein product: CAISTNSGYEQYF.

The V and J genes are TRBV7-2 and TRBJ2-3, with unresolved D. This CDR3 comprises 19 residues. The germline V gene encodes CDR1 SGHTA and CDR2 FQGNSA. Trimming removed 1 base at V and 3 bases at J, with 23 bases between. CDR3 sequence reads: CASSLDYEDPVTLTDTQYF. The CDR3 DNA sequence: TGTGCCAGCAGCTTAGATTACGAGGACCCCGTTACCCTTACAGATACGCAGTATTTT.

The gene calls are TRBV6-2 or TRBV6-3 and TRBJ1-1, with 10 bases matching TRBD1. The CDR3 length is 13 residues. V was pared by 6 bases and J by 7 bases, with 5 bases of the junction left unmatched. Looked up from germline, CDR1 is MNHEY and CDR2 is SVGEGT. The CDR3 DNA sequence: TGTGCCAGCAGCCTCGGGACAGGGGTTGAAGCTTTCTTT. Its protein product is CASSLGTGVEAFF.

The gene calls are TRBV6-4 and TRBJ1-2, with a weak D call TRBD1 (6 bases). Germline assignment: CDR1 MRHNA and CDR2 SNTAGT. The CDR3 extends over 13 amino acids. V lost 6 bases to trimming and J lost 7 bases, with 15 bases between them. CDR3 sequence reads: CASRETGRGGYTF. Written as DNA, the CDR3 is TGTGCCAGCAGAGAGACAGGCAGGGGTGGCTACACCTTC.

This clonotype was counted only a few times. The CDR3 here is CASSWDGTGQTEAFF. CDR3 DNA sequence: TGCGCCAGCAGCTGGGACGGGACGGGACAAACTGAAGCTTTCTTT. The chain links TRBV5-1 to TRBJ1-1; TRBD1 might be the D (6 bases). V shed 3 bases and J shed 5 bases, with 17 bases lying between them. Germline V gene lookup returns CDR1 SGHRS and CDR2 YFSETQ. The CDR3 extends over 15 amino acids. The entire variable domain, with the rest obtained from reference TRBV5-1 and TRBJ1-1, is as follows: KAGVTQTPRYLIKTRGQQVTLSCSPISGHRSVSWYQQTPGQGLQFLFEYFSETQRNKGNFPGRFSGRQFSNSRSEMNVSTLELGDSALYLCASSWDGTGQTEAFFGQGTRLTVV.

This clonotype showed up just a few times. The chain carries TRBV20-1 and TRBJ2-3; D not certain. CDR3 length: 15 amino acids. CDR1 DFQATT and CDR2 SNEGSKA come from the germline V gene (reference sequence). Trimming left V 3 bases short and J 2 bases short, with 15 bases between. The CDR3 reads CSARSGGGYTDTQYF. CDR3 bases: TGCAGTGCTAGGTCGGGCGGCGGATACACAGATACGCAGTATTTT.

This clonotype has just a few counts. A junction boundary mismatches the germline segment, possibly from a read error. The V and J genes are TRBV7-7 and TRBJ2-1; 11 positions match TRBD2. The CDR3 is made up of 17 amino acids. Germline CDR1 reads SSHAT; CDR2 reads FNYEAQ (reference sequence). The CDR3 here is CASSLESSGGRNNEQFF. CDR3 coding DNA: TGTGCTAGCAGCTTAGAGTCTAGCGGGGGGCGGAACAATGAGCAGTTCTTC.

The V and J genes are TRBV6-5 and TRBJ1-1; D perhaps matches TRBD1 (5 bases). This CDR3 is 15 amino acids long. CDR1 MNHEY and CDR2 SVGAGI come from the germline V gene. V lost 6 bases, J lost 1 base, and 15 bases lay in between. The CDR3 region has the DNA TGTGCCAGCAGGCCGGGACTCTGGGGGAACACTGAAGCTTTCTTT. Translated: CASRPGLWGNTEAFF.

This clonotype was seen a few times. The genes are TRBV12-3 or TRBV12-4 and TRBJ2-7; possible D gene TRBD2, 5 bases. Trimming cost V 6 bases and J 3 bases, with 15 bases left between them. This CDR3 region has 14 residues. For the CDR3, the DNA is TGTGCCAGCAGCCCATCGCGGGCGGGCTACGAGCAGTACTTC. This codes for CASSPSRAGYEQYF.

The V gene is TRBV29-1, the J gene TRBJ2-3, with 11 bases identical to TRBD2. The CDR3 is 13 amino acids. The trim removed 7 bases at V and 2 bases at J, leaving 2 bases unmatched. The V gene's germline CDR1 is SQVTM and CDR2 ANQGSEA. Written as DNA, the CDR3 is TGCAGCGCTAGCGGGGGGATCACAGATACGCAGTATTTT. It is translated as CSASGGITDTQYF.

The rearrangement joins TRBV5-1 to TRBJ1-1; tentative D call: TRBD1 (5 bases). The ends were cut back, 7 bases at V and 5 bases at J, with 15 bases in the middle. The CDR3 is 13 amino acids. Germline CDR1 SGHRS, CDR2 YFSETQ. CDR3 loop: CASCQGRGTEAFF. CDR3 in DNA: TGCGCCAGCTGCCAAGGGAGGGGAACTGAAGCTTTCTTT.

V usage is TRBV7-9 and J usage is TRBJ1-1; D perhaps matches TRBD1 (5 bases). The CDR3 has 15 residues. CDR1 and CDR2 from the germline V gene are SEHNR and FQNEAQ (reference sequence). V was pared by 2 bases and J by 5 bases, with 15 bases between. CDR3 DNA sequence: TGTGCCAGCAGCTTAATTCGACAAGGGGTGACTGAAGCTTTCTTT. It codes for CASSLIRQGVTEAFF.

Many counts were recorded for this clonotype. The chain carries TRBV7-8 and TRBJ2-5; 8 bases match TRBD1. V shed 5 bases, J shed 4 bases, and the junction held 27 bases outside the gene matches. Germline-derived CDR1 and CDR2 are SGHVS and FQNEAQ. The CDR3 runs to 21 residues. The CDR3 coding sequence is TGTGCCAGCAGCACCACTGGGAACGGACAGGGTGTATTATTCTTCGGAGAGACCCAGTACTTC. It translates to CASSTTGNGQGVLFFGETQYF.

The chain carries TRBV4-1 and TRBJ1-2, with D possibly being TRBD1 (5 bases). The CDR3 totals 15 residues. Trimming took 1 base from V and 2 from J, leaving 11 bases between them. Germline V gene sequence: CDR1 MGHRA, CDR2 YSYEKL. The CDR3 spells CASSQVVRANYGYTF. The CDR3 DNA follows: TGCGCCAGCAGCCAAGTGGTCAGGGCCAACTATGGCTACACCTTC.

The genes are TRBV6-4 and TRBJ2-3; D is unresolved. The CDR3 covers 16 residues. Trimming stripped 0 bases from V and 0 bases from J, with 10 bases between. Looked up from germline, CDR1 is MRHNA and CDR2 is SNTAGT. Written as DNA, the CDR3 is TGTGCCAGCAGTGACTCGTACGGAGTTAGCACAGATACGCAGTATTTT. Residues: CASSDSYGVSTDTQYF.

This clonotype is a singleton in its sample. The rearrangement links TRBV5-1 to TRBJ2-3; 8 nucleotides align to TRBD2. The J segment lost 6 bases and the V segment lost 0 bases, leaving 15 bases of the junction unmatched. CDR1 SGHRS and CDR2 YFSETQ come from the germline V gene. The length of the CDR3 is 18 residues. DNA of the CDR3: TGCGCCAGCAGCTTGGCCAGCAGACTAGCGAGGGTGAAGGATACGCAGTATTTT. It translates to CASSLASRLARVKDTQYF.